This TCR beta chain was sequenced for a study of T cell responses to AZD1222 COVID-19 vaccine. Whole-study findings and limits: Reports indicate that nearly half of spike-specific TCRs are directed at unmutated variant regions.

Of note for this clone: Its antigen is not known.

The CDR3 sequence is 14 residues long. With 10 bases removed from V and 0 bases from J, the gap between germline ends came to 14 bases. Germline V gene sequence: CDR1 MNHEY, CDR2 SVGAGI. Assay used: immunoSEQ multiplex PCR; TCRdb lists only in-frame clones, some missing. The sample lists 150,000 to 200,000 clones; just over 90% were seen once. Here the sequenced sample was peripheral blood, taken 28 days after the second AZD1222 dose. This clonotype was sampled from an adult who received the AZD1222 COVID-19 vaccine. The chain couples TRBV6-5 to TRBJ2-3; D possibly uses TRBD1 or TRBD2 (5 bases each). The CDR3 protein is CATQRDPSTDTQYF. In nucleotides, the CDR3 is TGTGCCACCCAAAGGGACCCTAGCACAGATACGCAGTATTTT.